This T cell receptor (beta chain) was sequenced for a study of blood T cell repertoires in COVID-19. Study overall: The United States, Italy and Spain provided the acute and convalescent COVID-19 samples. The cDNA or gDNA used as material had been derived from T cells, B-cell-depleted T cells, or PBMCs.

Only a few counts were recorded for this clone. Per the authors' pipeline: Reference gene primer amplification gave nucleated cell count estimates. TCRdb's table, derived via immunoSEQ multiplex PCR, lists solely in-frame clones and lacks some. Clonal size and the V and J genes are those of that table, whereas D and trimming came from the DNA. The profile shows over 90,000 clones, just over 85% of them singletons. V shed 1 base, J shed 7 bases, and the junction held 3 bases outside the gene matches. Germline loops: CDR1 MNHEY, CDR2 SMNVEV (reference sequence). The CDR3 has 16 residues. The gene calls are TRBV27 and TRBJ2-1; 14 positions match TRBD2. The specimen was peripheral blood. The clonotype comes from a woman in her sixties or seventies in a cohort sampled during active or convalescent COVID-19. The CDR3 loop reads CASSLYGLAGGNEQFF. The CDR3 nucleotides read TGTGCCAGCAGTTTATATGGACTAGCGGGGGGAAATGAGCAGTTCTTC.